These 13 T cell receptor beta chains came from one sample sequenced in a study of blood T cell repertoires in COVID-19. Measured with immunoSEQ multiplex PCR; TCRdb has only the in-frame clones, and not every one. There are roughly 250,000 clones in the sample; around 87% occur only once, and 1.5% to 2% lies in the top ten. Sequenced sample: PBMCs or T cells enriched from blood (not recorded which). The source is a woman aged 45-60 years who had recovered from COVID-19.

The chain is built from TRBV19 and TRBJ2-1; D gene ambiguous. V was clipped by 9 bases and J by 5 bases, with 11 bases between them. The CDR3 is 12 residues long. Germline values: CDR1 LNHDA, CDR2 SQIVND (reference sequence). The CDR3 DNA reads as TGTGCCAGCCGACACAGTGACAATGAGCAGTTCTTC. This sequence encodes CASRHSDNEQFF.

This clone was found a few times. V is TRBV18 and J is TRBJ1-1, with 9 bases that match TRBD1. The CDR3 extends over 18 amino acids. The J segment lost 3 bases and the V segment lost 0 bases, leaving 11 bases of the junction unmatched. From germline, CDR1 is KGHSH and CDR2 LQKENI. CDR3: CASSPPGQGLAGDTEAFF. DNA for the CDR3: TGTGCCAGCTCACCACCGGGACAGGGCCTTGCGGGGGACACTGAAGCTTTCTTT.

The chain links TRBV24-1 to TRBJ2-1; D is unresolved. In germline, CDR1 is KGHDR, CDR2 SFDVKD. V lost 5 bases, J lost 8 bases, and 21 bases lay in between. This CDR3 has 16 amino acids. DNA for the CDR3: TGTGCCACCAGTGGCAAGAACGTAGGTGAGGAAGATGAGCAGTTCTTC. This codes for CATSGKNVGEEDEQFF.

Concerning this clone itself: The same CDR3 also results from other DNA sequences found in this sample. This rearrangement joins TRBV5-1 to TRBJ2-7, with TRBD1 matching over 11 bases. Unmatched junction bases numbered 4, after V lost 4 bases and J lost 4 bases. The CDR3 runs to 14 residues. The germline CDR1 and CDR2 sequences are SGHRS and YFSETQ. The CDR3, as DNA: TGCGCCAGCAGCCCCGGACAGGGGGCTTACGAGCAGTACTTC. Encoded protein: CASSPGQGAYEQYF.

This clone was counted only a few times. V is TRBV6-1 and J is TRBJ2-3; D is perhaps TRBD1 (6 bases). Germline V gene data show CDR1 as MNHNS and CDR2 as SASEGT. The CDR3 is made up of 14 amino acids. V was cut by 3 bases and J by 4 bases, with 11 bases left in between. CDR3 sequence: CASSEIQGPDTQYF. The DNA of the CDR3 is TGTGCCAGCAGTGAGATACAGGGTCCAGATACGCAGTATTTT.

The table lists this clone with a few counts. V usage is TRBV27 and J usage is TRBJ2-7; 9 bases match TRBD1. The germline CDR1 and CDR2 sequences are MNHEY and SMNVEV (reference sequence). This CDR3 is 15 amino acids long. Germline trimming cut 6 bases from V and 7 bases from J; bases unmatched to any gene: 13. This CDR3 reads CASSPGTGNPLEQYF. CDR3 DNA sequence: TGTGCCAGCAGCCCAGGGACAGGGAATCCTCTTGAGCAGTACTTC.

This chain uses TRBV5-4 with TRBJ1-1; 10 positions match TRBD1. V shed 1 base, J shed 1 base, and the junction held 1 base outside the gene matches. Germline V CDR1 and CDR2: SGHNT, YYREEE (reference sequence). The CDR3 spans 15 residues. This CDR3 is CASSLWDRGNTEAFF. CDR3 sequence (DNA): TGTGCCAGCAGCTTGTGGGACAGGGGGAACACTGAAGCTTTCTTT.

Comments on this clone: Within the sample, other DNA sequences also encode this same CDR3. The CDR3 spells CASSPGTSGLTDTQYF. CDR3 nucleotides: TGTGCCAGCTCACCGGGGACTAGCGGGCTCACAGATACGCAGTATTTT. The J gene is TRBJ2-3, the V gene TRBV18, with 12 bases aligning to TRBD2. There are 16 residues in the CDR3. V was clipped by 3 bases and J by 2 bases; unmatched bases: 3. Germline V gives CDR1 KGHSH, CDR2 LQKENI.

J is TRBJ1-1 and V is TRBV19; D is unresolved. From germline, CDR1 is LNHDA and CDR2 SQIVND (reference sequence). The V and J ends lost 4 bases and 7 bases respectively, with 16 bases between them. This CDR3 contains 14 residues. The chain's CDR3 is CASSSRPSGDEAFF. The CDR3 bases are TGTGCCAGTAGTAGTAGGCCGTCCGGGGATGAAGCTTTCTTT.

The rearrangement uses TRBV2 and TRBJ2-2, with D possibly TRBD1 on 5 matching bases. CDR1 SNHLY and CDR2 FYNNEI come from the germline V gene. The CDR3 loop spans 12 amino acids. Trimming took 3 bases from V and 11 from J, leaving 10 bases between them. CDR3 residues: CASSDDSNELFF. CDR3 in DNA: TGTGCCAGCAGTGACGACAGCAATGAGCTGTTTTTT. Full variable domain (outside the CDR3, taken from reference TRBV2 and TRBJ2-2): EPEVTQTPSHQVTQMGQEVILRCVPISNHLYFYWYRQILGQKVEFLVSFYNNEISEKSEIFDDQFSVERPDGSNFTLKIRSTKLEDSAMYFCASSDDSNELFFGEGSRLTVL.

The CDR3: CASSMYRGAAFF. The CDR3 nucleotides read TGTGCCAGTAGTATGTACAGGGGTGCGGCTTTCTTT. The chain is built from TRBV19 and TRBJ1-1; 7 positions agree with TRBD1. V lost 3 bases, J lost 11 bases, and 6 bases stayed unmatched. Per germline, CDR1 LNHDA and CDR2 SQIVND (reference sequence). The CDR3 consists of 12 residues.

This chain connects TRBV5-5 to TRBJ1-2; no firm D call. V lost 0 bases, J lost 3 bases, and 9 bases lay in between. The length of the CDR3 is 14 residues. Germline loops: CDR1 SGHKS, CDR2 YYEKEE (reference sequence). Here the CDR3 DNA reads TGTGCCAGCAGCTTGGATGGGCAGGACTATGGCTACACCTTC. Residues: CASSLDGQDYGYTF.

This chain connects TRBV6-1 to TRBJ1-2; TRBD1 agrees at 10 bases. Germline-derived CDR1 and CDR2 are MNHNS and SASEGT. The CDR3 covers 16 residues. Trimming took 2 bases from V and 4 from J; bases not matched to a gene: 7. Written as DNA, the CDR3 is TGTGCCAGCAGTGAATTAGGTGGACAGGGGGGCTATGGCTACACCTTC. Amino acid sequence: CASSELGGQGGYGYTF.